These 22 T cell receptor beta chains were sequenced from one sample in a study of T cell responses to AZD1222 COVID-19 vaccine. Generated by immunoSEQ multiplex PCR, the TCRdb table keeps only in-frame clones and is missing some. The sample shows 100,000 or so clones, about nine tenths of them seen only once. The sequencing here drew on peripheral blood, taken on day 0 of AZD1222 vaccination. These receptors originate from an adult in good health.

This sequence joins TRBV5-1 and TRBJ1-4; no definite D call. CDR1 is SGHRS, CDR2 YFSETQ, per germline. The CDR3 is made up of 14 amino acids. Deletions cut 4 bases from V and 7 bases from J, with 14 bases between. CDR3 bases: TGCGCCAGCAGCCCCCGGTACAACCGTGAAAAACTGTTTTTT. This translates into CASSPRYNREKLFF.

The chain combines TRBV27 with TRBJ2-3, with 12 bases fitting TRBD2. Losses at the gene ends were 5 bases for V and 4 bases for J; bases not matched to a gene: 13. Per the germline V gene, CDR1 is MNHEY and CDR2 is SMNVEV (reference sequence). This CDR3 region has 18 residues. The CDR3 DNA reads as TGTGCCAGCAGTCAGTTGGCTTCTAGCGGGGGGGTATCAGATACGCAGTATTTT. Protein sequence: CASSQLASSGGVSDTQYF.

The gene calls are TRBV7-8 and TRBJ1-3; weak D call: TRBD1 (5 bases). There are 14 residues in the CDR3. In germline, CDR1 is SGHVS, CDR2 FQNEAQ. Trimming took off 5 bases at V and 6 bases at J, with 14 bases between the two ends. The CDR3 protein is CASSPRVGVNTIYF. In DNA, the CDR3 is TGTGCCAGCAGCCCCCGCGTAGGGGTAAACACCATATATTTT. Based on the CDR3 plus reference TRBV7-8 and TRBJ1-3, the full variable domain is GAGVSQSPRYKVAKRGQDVALRCDPISGHVSLFWYQQALGQGPEFLTYFQNEAQLDKSGLPSDRFFAERPEGSVSTLKIQRTQQEDSAVYLCASSPRVGVNTIYFGEGSWLTVV.

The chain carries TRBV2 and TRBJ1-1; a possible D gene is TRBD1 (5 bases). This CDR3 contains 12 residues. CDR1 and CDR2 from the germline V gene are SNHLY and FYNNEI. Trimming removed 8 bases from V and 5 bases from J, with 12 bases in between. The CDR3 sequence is CASQTGRTEAFF. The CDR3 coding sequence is TGTGCCAGCCAAACGGGGCGAACTGAAGCTTTCTTT.

CDR3 amino acids: CASSQDFDSQETQYF. The CDR3 bases are TGTGCCAGCAGCCAAGATTTCGACAGCCAAGAGACCCAGTACTTC. This chain connects TRBV14 to TRBJ2-5, with TRBD1 as a possible D gene (5 bases). The germline V gene has CDR1 SGHDN and CDR2 FVKESK. V was cut by 0 bases and J by 1 base, with 9 bases left in between. This CDR3 contains 15 residues.

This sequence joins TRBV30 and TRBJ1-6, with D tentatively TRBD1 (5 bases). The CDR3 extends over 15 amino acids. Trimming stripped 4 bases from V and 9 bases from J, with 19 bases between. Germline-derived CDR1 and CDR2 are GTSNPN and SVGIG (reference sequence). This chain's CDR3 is CAWTADIAGVSPLHF. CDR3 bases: TGTGCCTGGACCGCGGACATCGCGGGGGTTTCACCCCTCCACTTT.

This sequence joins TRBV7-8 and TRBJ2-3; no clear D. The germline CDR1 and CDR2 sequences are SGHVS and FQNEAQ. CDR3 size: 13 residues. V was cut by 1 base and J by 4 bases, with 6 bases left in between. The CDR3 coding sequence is TGTGCCAGCAGCTTAGGAGGAGCAGATACGCAGTATTTT. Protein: CASSLGGADTQYF.

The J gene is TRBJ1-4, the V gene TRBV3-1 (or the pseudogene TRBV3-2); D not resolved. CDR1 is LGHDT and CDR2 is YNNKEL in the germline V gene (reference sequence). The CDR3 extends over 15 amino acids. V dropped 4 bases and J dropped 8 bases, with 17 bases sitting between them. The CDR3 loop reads CASSPSGGMREKLFF. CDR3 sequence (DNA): TGTGCCAGCAGCCCAAGTGGAGGTATGAGGGAAAAACTGTTTTTT.

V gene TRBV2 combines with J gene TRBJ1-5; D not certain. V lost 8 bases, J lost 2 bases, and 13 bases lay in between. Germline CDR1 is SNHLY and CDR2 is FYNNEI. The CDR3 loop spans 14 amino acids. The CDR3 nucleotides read TGTGCCAGCCGGCCAGAACGAGGCAATCAGCCCCAGCATTTT. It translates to CASRPERGNQPQHF.

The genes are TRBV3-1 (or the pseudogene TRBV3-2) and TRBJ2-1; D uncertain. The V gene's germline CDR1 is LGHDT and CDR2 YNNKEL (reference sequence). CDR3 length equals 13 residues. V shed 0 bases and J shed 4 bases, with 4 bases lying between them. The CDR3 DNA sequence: TGTGCCAGCAGCCAAGATCGGTACAATGAGCAGTTCTTC. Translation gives CASSQDRYNEQFF.

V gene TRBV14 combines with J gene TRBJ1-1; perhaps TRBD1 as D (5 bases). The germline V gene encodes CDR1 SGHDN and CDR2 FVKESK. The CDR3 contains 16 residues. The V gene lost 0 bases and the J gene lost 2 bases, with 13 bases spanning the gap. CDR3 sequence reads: CASSQDLQGPNTEAFF. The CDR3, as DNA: TGTGCCAGCAGCCAAGATCTCCAGGGACCTAACACTGAAGCTTTCTTT.

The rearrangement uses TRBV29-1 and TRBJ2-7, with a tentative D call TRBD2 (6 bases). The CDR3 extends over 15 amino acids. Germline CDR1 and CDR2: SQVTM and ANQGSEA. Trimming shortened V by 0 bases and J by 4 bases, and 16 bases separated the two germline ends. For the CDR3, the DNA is TGCAGCGTTGAAGATCTCGGGGGTCGGAGGTACGAGCAGTACTTC. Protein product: CSVEDLGGRRYEQYF.

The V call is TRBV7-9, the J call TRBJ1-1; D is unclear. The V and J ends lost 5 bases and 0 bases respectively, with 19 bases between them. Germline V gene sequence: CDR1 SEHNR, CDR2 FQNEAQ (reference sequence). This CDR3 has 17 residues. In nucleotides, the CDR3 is TGTGCCAGCAGCAGGATACCCGGCGTAGGTCTGAACACTGAAGCTTTCTTT. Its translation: CASSRIPGVGLNTEAFF.

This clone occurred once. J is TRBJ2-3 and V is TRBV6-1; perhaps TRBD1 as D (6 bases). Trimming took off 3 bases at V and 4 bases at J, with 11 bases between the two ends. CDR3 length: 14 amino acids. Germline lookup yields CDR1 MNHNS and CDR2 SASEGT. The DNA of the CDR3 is TGTGCCAGCAGTGACGAGGGACACCCAGATACGCAGTATTTT. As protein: CASSDEGHPDTQYF.

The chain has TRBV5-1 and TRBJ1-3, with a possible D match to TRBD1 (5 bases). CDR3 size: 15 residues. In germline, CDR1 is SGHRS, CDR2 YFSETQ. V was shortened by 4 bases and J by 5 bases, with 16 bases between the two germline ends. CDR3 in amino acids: CASSIVGQGRNTIYF. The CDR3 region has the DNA TGCGCCAGCAGCATCGTCGGGCAGGGCCGAAACACCATATATTTT.

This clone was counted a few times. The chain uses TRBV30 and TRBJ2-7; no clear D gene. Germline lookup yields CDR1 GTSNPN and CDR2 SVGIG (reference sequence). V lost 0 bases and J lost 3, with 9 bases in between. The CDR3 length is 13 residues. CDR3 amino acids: CAWSVAINYEQYF. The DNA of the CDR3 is TGTGCCTGGAGTGTTGCGATAAACTACGAGCAGTACTTC.

The CDR3 is CASRAYNEQFF. The CDR3 region has the DNA TGTGCCAGCAGAGCTTACAATGAGCAGTTCTTC. The rearrangement uses TRBV27 and TRBJ2-1; D gene uncertain. The germline CDR1 and CDR2 sequences are MNHEY and SMNVEV (reference sequence). This CDR3 spans 11 amino acids. Trimming shortened V by 6 bases and J by 4 bases, and 4 bases separated the two germline ends.

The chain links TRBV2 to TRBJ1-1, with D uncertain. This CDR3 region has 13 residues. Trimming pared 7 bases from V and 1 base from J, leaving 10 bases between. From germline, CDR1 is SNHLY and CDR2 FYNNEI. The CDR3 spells CASTRVENTEAFF. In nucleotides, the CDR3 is TGTGCCAGCACACGGGTGGAGAACACTGAAGCTTTCTTT. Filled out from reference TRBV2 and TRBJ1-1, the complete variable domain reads EPEVTQTPSHQVTQMGQEVILRCVPISNHLYFYWYRQILGQKVEFLVSFYNNEISEKSEIFDDQFSVERPDGSNFTLKIRSTKLEDSAMYFCASTRVENTEAFFGQGTRLTVV.

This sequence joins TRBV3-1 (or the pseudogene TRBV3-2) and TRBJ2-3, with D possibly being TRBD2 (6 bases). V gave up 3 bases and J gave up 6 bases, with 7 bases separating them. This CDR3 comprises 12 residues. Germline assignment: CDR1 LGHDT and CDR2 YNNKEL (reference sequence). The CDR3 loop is CASSHGRDTQYF. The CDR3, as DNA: TGTGCCAGCAGCCATGGGAGGGATACGCAGTATTTT.

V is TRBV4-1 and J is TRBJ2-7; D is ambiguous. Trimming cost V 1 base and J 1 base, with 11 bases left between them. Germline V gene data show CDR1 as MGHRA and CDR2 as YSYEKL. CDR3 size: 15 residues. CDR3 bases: TGCGCCAGCAGCCAAGTTGGGTTAATATCCTACGAGCAGTACTTC. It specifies CASSQVGLISYEQYF.

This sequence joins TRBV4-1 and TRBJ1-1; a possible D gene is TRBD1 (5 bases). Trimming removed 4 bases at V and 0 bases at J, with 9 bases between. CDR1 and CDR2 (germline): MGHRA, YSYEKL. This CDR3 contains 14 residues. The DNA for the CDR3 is TGCGCCAGCAGCCTCGGACAAGTGAACACTGAAGCTTTCTTT. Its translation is CASSLGQVNTEAFF.

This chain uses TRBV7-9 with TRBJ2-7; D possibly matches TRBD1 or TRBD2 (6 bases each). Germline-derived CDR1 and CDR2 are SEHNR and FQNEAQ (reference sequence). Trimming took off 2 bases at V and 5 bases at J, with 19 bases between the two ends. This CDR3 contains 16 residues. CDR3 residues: CASSLMGRGGSDEQYF. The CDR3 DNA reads TGTGCCAGCAGCTTAATGGGCAGGGGAGGCTCGGACGAGCAGTACTTC. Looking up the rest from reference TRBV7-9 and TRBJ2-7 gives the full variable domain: DTGVSQNPRHKITKRGQNVTFRCDPISEHNRLYWYRQTLGQGPEFLTYFQNEAQLEKSRLLSDRFSAERPKGSFSTLEIQRTEQGDSAMYLCASSLMGRGGSDEQYFGPGTRLTVT.